This T cell receptor beta chain was identified in a study of T cell changes during pregnancy in multiple sclerosis. Profiled with immunoSEQ multiplex PCR; TCRdb holds only in-frame clones, not every one. This sample carries approximately 100,000 clones, roughly nine tenths of them seen once, and the ten largest clones take 3.5%. The CDR3 loop spans 13 amino acids. Deletions cut 0 bases from V and 9 bases from J, with 13 bases between. Germline V lookup: CDR1 SGHRS, CDR2 YFSETQ. The chain combines TRBV5-1 with TRBJ2-7; D perhaps matches TRBD1 (5 bases). The starting material was peripheral blood, obtained after pregnancy. This clonotype was sampled from a female donor with multiple sclerosis, enrolled in a pregnancy study. The chain's CDR3 is CASSLATDGLQYF. Written as DNA, the CDR3 is TGCGCCAGCAGCTTGGCGACAGACGGTCTGCAGTACTTC.